What follows describes a single T cell receptor (beta chain). Germline loops: CDR1 SNHLY, CDR2 FYNNEI. The CDR3 spans 16 residues. The J segment lost 5 bases and the V segment lost 8 bases, leaving 17 bases of the junction unmatched. The sample is drawn from a study of blood T cell repertoires in COVID-19. For the study at large: Acute-phase and convalescent COVID-19 samples originated in the United States, Italy and Spain. Nucleic acid was either cDNA or gDNA, and it came from T cells, B-cell-depleted T cells, or PBMCs.

Measured with immunoSEQ multiplex PCR; TCRdb has only the in-frame clones, and not every one. This sample carries under 200,000 clones, 90% of them seen once, and the ten largest clones take approximately 0.5%. This TCR came from a man aged 50-59 years with acute or convalescent COVID-19. The chain couples TRBV2 to TRBJ1-2; 7 positions agree with TRBD1. Sequences were obtained from peripheral blood. CDR3 sequence (DNA): TGTGCCAGCCCCCAGACCCCCTCGACAGGGACTTATGGCTACACCTTC. Translated, it gives CASPQTPSTGTYGYTF.